This T cell receptor beta chain appears in the sequencing data of a study of human T cells and chemical hapten exposure. Time point reported: pre-sensitization, week 0. Treatment denoted: therapeutic diphenylcyclopropenone sensitization with weekly scalp DPC. Those who donated were patients with alopecia, 18 to 70 years of age, and suitable for DPC. The ends were cut back, 3 bases at V and 8 bases at J, with 17 bases in the middle. This CDR3 is built from 15 residues. The germline V gene encodes CDR1 DFQATT and CDR2 SNEGSKA (reference sequence). Regarding the study as a whole: All donors were alopecia patients, so their immunity may differ from that of healthy people.

Within the library, unique molecular identifiers were attached to each individual cDNA molecule. In the authors' methods: Individual samples carried between roughly 23,224 and 690,600 TCRs, with some 100,000 as the median. MiXCR, run by TCRdb on the RACE reads, gives a single entry per CDR3 protein. The V and J calls follow TCRdb's processing rather than the paper's. The sample shows about 300,000 distinct CDR3 sequences, roughly 6% of them seen only once. This clonotype was counted many times. The antigen is unknown. The material sequenced was whole blood, taken in connection with sensitization to the hapten diphenylcyclopropenone (DPC). This TCR derives from a woman under 30 with alopecia areata. Some clones in this sample may be carry-over from other donors' samples. The chain joins TRBV20-1 to TRBJ1-6, with D possibly matching TRBD1 (6 bases). The CDR3 here is CSASQGRTEDSPLHF. CDR3 nucleotide sequence: TGCAGTGCTAGTCAGGGAAGGACAGAAGATTCACCCCTCCACTTT.